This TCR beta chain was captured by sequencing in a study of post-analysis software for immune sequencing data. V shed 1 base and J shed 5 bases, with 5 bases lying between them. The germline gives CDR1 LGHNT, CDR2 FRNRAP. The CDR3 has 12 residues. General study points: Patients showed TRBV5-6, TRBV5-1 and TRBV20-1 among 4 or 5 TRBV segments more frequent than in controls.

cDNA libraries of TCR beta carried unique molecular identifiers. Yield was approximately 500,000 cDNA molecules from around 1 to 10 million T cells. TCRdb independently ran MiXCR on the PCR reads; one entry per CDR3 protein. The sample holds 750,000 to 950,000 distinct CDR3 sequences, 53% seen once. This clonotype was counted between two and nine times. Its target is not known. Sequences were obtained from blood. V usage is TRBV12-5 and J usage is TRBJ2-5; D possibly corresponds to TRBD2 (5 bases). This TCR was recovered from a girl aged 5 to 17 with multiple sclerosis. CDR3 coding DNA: TGTGCTAGTGGTTTGGGGGAGGAGACCCAGTACTTC. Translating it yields CASGLGEETQYF.